Below, one TCR beta chain is given with its context. Its target is not known. The data stem from a study of cytomegalovirus exposure and HLA in healthy donors. Study at large: Previous work identified roughly 120 million unique TCR beta sequences from around 170 million T cells.

Use of 60 Vbeta and 13 Jbeta primers characterized the PCR. Some clones are missing from TCRdb's copy, which holds only in-frame ones; the method was immunoSEQ multiplex PCR. The data show around 140,000 clones, roughly three quarters seen once. The CDR3 runs to 13 residues. Trimming took 0 bases from V and 8 from J, leaving 11 bases between them. Germline assignment: CDR1 SGHKS and CDR2 YYEKEE (reference sequence). General study results and limits: Per published accounts, TCR beta sequences correctly predicted the HLA-A and HLA-B alleles of most subjects. The listing of 150 to 200 TCR beta chains classed them as cytomegalovirus-associated. In all likelihood, a cluster of highly shared sequence variants was a sequencing artifact.

V is TRBV5-5 and J is TRBJ1-2; D uncertain. The source material was PBMCs. The TCR originated in a woman aged 60-75 years in good health and CMV-seronegative. The CDR3 region has the DNA TGTGCCAGCAGCTTGGTGGAGGTGAGCGGCTACACCTTC. As protein: CASSLVEVSGYTF.